The clone carrying this T cell receptor beta chain occurred once. This sample stems from a study of blood T cell repertoires in COVID-19. The wider study: PBMCs, B-cell-depleted T cells, or T cells provided the cDNA or gDNA that made up the material.

Each participant's cohort was designated according to participant-reported clinical history. The data were produced by immunoSEQ multiplex PCR, yet TCRdb's version contains in-frame clones alone and is incomplete. The profile shows a few hundred thousand clones, approximately 90% of them singletons. There are 18 residues in the CDR3. The V end was cut by 1 base, the J end by 4 bases, with 19 bases between. Germline values: CDR1 SGHTA, CDR2 FQGTGA. Source material: PBMCs or T cells enriched from blood (not recorded which). The chain joins TRBV7-3 to TRBJ2-2, with a weak D call TRBD1 (5 bases). This clonotype originated in a woman aged 45-65 years who had recovered from COVID-19. The CDR3 coding sequence is TGTGCCAGCAGCTTAAGGCACAGGCAAGGCGAGAGCACCGGGGAGCTGTTTTTT. Protein: CASSLRHRQGESTGELFF.